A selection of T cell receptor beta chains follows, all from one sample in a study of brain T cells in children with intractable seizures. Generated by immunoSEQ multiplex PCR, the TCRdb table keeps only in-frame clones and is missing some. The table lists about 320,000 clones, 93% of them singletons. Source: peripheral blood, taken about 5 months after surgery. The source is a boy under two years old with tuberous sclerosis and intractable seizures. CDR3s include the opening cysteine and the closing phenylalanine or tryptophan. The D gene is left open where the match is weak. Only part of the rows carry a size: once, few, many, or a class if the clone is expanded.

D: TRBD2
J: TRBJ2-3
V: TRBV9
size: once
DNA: TGTGCCAGCAGCGAGCGGGGGTCTACAAGCACAGATACGCAGTATTTT
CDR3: CASSERGSTSTDTQYF

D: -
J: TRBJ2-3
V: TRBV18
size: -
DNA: TGTGCCAGCTCACCAAGGGGACCCCCTGATACGCAGTATTTT
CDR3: CASSPRGPPDTQYF

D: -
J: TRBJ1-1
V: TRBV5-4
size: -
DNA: TGTGCCAGCAGTAAATTGTTGGGGGGGAAGAACACTGAAGCTTTCTTT
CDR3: CASSKLLGGKNTEAFF

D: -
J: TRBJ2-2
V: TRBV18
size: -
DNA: TGTGCCAGCTCACCACAGGACCCCTTAAGTACCGGGGAGCTGTTTTTT
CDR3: CASSPQDPLSTGELFF

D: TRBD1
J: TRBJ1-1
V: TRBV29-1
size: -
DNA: TGCAGCGTTGAATCGGACAGGGGGCTGGGAGCTTTCTTT
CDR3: CSVESDRGLGAFF

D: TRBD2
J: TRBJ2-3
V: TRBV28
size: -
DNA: TGTGCCAGCAGTTTTCGGCTAGCGGGAGGGCGAACGCAGTATTTT
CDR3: CASSFRLAGGRTQYF

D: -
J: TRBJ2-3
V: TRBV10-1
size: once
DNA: TGCGCCAGCAGTGAGTCAGTAGGGGAGGATACGCAGTATTTT
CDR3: CASSESVGEDTQYF

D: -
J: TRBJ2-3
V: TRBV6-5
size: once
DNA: TGTGCCAGCAGCCTAATTGTGACAGATACGCAGTATTTT
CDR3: CASSLIVTDTQYF

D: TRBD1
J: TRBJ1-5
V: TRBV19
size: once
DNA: TGTGCCAGTAGTATACAGGGGGCAGGCCAGCCCCAGCATTTT
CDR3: CASSIQGAGQPQHF

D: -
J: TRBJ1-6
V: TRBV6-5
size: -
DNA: TGTGCCAGCAGTTACCAGGAACGCGGACCCCTCCACTTT
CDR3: CASSYQERGPLHF

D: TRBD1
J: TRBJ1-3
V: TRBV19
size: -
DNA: TGTGCCAGTAGTATTTTCGGTGGTTGGGGACAGCTCTACTCTGGAAACACCATATATTTT
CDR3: CASSIFGGWGQLYSGNTIYF

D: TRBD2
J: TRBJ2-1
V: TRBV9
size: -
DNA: TGTGCCAGCAGCGGTATTAGCGGGATCTACAATGAGCAGTTCTTC
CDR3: CASSGISGIYNEQFF

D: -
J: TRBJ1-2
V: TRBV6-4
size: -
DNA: TGTGCCAGCAGCCAAGGACCGGCTAACTATGGCTACACCTTC
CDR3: CASSQGPANYGYTF

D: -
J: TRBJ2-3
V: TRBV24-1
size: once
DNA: TGTGCCACCAGTGGGGGACGGTTCACAGATACGCAGTATTTT
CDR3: CATSGGRFTDTQYF

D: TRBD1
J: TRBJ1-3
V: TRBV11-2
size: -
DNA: TGTGCCAGCAGCTTTGGGACAGGGGGAAACACCATATATTTT
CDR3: CASSFGTGGNTIYF

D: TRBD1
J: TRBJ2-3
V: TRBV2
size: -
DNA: TGTGCCAGCAGCCTACGTTATGGGACAGGGACACCTGTGGATACGCAGTATTTT
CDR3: CASSLRYGTGTPVDTQYF

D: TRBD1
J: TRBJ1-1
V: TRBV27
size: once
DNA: TGTGCCAGCAGTCCTACTCCGGGACAGGGCACTGAAGCTTTCTTT
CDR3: CASSPTPGQGTEAFF

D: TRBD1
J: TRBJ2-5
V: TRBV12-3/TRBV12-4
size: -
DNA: TGTGCCAGCAGTTTAGGGGACAGGGAGACCCAGTACTTC
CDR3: CASSLGDRETQYF

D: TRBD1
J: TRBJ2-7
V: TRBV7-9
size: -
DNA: TGTGCCAGCAGCTCAAGGACAGGGGGTGTGAACGAGCAGTACTTC
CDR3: CASSSRTGGVNEQYF

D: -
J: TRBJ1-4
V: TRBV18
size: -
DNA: TGTGCCAGCTCACCAAAGGCAGGGATTAATGAAAAACTGTTTTTT
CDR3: CASSPKAGINEKLFF

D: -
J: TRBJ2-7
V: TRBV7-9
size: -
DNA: TGTGCCAGCAGCTTAGCGGACAGCTCCTACGAGCAGTACTTC
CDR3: CASSLADSSYEQYF

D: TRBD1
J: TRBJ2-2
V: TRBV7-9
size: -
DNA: TGTGCCAGCAGTCCCCGGGACAGGGGTGACACCGGGGAGCTGTTTTTT
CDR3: CASSPRDRGDTGELFF